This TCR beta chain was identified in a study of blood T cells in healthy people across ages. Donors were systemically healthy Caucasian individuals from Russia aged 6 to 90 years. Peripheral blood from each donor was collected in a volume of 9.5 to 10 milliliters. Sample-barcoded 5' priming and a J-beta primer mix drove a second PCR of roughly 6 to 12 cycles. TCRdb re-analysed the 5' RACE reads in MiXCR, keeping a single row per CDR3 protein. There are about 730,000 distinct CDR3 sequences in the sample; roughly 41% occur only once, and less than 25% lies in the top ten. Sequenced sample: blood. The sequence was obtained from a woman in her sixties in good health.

CDR3 nucleotide sequence: TGTGCCAGCAGCTCTTCGACAGACAATGAGCAGTACTTC. Translation gives CASSSSTDNEQYF. The rearrangement links TRBV7-9 to TRBJ2-1; weak D call: TRBD1 (5 bases). The last part of the DNA fits TRBJ2-7 better; the J call may be wrong. CDR1 is SEHNR and CDR2 is FQNEAQ in the germline V gene (reference sequence). This CDR3 comprises 13 residues.